The present entry profiles one T cell receptor (beta chain) with its context. Clones were read by immunoSEQ multiplex PCR, and TCRdb kept only the in-frame ones, dropping some. The data contain some 330,000 clones, more than 85% of them singletons. The V end lost 0 bases, the J end lost 6 bases, and 8 bases lay between the germline ends. Germline V CDR1 and CDR2: GTSNPN, SVGIG (reference sequence). The CDR3 covers 12 residues. The sample is drawn from a study of blood T cell repertoires in COVID-19. Study in general: Sites across the United States, Italy and Spain contributed samples from acute and convalescent COVID-19.

The TCR comes from a woman in her 30s who had recovered from COVID-19. The sample consisted of PBMCs or T cells enriched from blood (not recorded which). The chain carries TRBV30 and TRBJ2-5; TRBD2 is a possible D gene (5 bases). The CDR3: CAWSVEGKTQYF. CDR3 in DNA: TGTGCCTGGAGTGTTGAGGGAAAGACCCAGTACTTC.